The rows below give T cell receptor beta chains drawn from one sample of a study of molecular identifiers for immune sequencing clone quantification. Each CDR3 protein is one row after TCRdb ran MiXCR on the PCR reads. The sample consists of approximately 320,000 distinct CDR3 sequences, roughly 24% of them appearing once. The sample was naive CD8+ T cells from blood, with Jurkat cell RNA spiked in. Receptor source: a human donor in good health. Some libraries in this study had Jurkat cell RNA spiked in. CDR3s include the opening cysteine and the closing phenylalanine or tryptophan. A D gene is named only where the DNA matches it firmly. For some rows the clone size is stated as once, few or many, or as a class when expanded; others skip it.

J: TRBJ1-5; V: TRBV6-2/TRBV6-3; length: 16; size: few; D: .; CDR3: CASSYSTGDGNQPQHF; DNA: TGTGCCAGCAGTTACTCGACGGGGGACGGAAATCAGCCCCAGCATTTT
J: TRBJ2-7; V: TRBV4-1; length: 17; size: .; D: TRBD2; CDR3: CASSQEHTWTSGFEQYF; DNA: TGCGCCAGCAGCCAAGAACATACTTGGACTAGCGGATTTGAGCAGTACTTC
J: TRBJ2-3; V: TRBV27; length: 16; size: few; D: .; CDR3: CASSLGVAASTDTQYF; DNA: TGTGCCAGCAGTTTAGGGGTAGCGGCGAGCACAGATACGCAGTATTTT
J: TRBJ2-6; V: TRBV2; length: 15; size: few; D: TRBD1; CDR3: CASSKTGTGANVLTF; DNA: TGTGCCAGCAGTAAGACAGGGACTGGGGCCAACGTCCTGACTTTC
J: TRBJ1-5; V: TRBV27; length: 19; size: .; D: .; CDR3: CASSLLGPYGGRSDQPQHF; DNA: TGTGCCAGCAGTTTGTTAGGTCCGTATGGGGGGCGCAGCGATCAGCCCCAGCATTTT
J: TRBJ2-1; V: TRBV6-5; length: 16; size: .; D: TRBD1; CDR3: CASSRGQGWSDNEQFF; DNA: TGTGCCAGCAGTCGCGGACAGGGCTGGTCCGACAATGAGCAGTTCTTC
J: TRBJ2-7; V: TRBV20-1; length: 17; size: .; D: .; CDR3: CSARDGLAAISYNEQYF; DNA: TGCAGTGCTAGAGATGGTCTAGCCGCTATCTCCTACAATGAGCAGTACTTC
J: TRBJ1-1; V: TRBV5-1; length: 16; size: many; D: .; CDR3: CASSLVSGLLDTEAFF; DNA: TGCGCCAGCAGCTTGGTCTCCGGGCTGCTCGACACTGAAGCTTTCTTT
J: TRBJ2-7; V: TRBV10-3; length: 15; size: few; D: .; CDR3: CAISEGPASSYEQYF; DNA: TGTGCCATCAGTGAGGGCCCCGCGTCCTCCTACGAGCAGTACTTC
J: TRBJ2-7; V: TRBV28; length: 13; size: once; D: TRBD2; CDR3: CASSFGGISEQYF; DNA: TGTGCCAGCAGTTTCGGGGGGATAAGCGAGCAGTACTTC
J: TRBJ1-5; V: TRBV28; length: 14; size: many; D: .; CDR3: CASSPRYFNQPQHF; DNA: TGTGCCAGCAGTCCACGATACTTTAATCAGCCCCAGCATTTT
J: TRBJ2-3; V: TRBV10-3; length: 18; size: .; D: TRBD1; CDR3: CTISSWDRGNFNTDTQYF; DNA: TGTACCATCAGTTCCTGGGACAGGGGAAACTTTAACACAGATACGCAGTATTTT
J: TRBJ2-7; V: TRBV12-3/TRBV12-4; length: 16; size: many; D: .; CDR3: CASSAFLGTYSYEQYF; DNA: TGTGCCAGCAGTGCGTTCTTGGGGACGTACTCCTACGAGCAGTACTTC
J: TRBJ2-2; V: TRBV12-3/TRBV12-4; length: 11; size: many; D: .; CDR3: CASSFNGELFF; DNA: TGTGCCAGCAGTTTTAACGGGGAGCTGTTTTTT
J: TRBJ2-3; V: TRBV5-6; length: 10; size: many; D: .; CDR3: CASGGDTQYF; DNA: TGTGCCAGCGGCGGAGATACGCAGTATTTT
J: TRBJ1-2; V: TRBV2; length: 18; size: many; D: TRBD1; CDR3: CASSDSRQGGDENYGYTF; DNA: TGTGCCAGCAGTGATTCCAGACAGGGAGGGGACGAAAACTATGGCTACACCTTC
J: TRBJ2-5; V: TRBV10-3; length: 14; size: .; D: TRBD2; CDR3: CAIAPGGSQETQYF; DNA: TGTGCCATCGCGCCGGGGGGGAGTCAAGAGACCCAGTACTTC
J: TRBJ2-7; V: TRBV28; length: 14; size: many; D: .; CDR3: CASSSSGGRNEQYF; DNA: TGTGCCAGCAGTTCAAGCGGCGGGCGGAACGAGCAGTACTTC
J: TRBJ1-3; V: TRBV20-1; length: 12; size: many; D: .; CDR3: CSARYSGNTIYF; DNA: TGCAGTGCTAGATACTCTGGAAACACCATATATTTT
J: TRBJ2-7; V: TRBV7-6; length: 16; size: .; D: TRBD2; CDR3: CASSPIGASGHYEQYF; DNA: TGTGCCAGCAGCCCTATCGGGGCTAGCGGGCACTACGAGCAGTACTTC
J: TRBJ2-7; V: TRBV6-2/TRBV6-3; length: 12; size: few; D: .; CDR3: CAPRQSFYEQYF; DNA: TGTGCCCCACGACAGAGCTTCTACGAGCAGTACTTC
J: TRBJ1-1; V: TRBV10-3; length: 16; size: .; D: .; CDR3: CAISDKTDLLNTEAFF; DNA: TGTGCCATCAGTGATAAGACGGATCTACTGAACACTGAAGCTTTCTTT
J: TRBJ2-7; V: TRBV29-1; length: 13; size: many; D: .; CDR3: CSVVPSGYYEQYF; DNA: TGCAGCGTTGTCCCCTCCGGGTACTACGAGCAGTACTTC
J: TRBJ2-2; V: TRBV6-2/TRBV6-3; length: 17; size: few; D: TRBD1; CDR3: CASFYPGTGAVTGELFF; DNA: TGTGCCAGCTTCTATCCAGGGACAGGGGCGGTCACCGGGGAGCTGTTTTTT
J: TRBJ2-3; V: TRBV4-3; length: 15; size: many; D: .; CDR3: CASSQDVSSTDTQYF; DNA: TGCGCCAGCAGCCAAGATGTCAGTAGCACAGATACGCAGTATTTT
J: TRBJ2-7; V: TRBV12-3/TRBV12-4; length: 13; size: .; D: .; CDR3: CASSLALGFEQYF; DNA: TGTGCCAGCAGTTTAGCGCTAGGGTTCGAGCAGTACTTC
J: TRBJ1-1; V: TRBV19; length: 13; size: many; D: TRBD1; CDR3: CACHPGGGTEAFF; DNA: TGTGCCTGCCACCCAGGGGGCGGCACTGAAGCTTTCTTT
J: TRBJ2-7; V: TRBV20-1; length: 14; size: .; D: .; CDR3: CSASPGPSDYEQYF; DNA: TGCAGTGCTAGCCCAGGGCCCTCCGACTACGAGCAGTACTTC
J: TRBJ1-1; V: TRBV28; length: 13; size: .; D: .; CDR3: CARSSRSTTEAFF; DNA: TGTGCCCGCAGCTCAAGGAGTACCACTGAAGCTTTCTTT
J: TRBJ2-3; V: TRBV12-3/TRBV12-4; length: 16; size: many; D: TRBD1; CDR3: CASRSQRTGAGDTQYF; DNA: TGTGCCAGCAGATCCCAGAGAACAGGGGCAGGAGATACGCAGTATTTT
J: TRBJ1-1; V: TRBV25-1; length: 14; size: once; D: .; CDR3: CASSGFSLSIGAFF; DNA: TGTGCCAGCAGTGGATTCAGCCTCAGCATCGGGGCTTTCTTT
J: TRBJ1-1; V: TRBV6-2/TRBV6-3; length: 15; size: many; D: TRBD1; CDR3: CASSYSPGGQTEAFF; DNA: TGTGCCAGCAGTTACTCGCCAGGGGGCCAAACTGAAGCTTTCTTT
J: TRBJ2-7; V: TRBV7-9; length: 13; size: .; D: .; CDR3: CASSGEATYEQYF; DNA: TGTGCCAGCAGCGGTGAGGCCACCTACGAGCAGTACTTC
J: TRBJ1-2; V: TRBV12-3/TRBV12-4; length: 13; size: many; D: .; CDR3: CASSSPTRPGYTF; DNA: TGTGCCAGCAGTTCTCCTACAAGGCCGGGCTACACCTTC
J: TRBJ2-7; V: TRBV20-1; length: 14; size: few; D: .; CDR3: CSARQLDLGHEQYF; DNA: TGCAGTGCTAGACAACTAGATCTAGGACACGAGCAGTACTTC
J: TRBJ2-3; V: TRBV28; length: 14; size: many; D: TRBD1; CDR3: CASSPDRGADTQYF; DNA: TGTGCCAGCAGTCCTGACAGGGGCGCCGATACGCAGTATTTT
J: TRBJ2-7; V: TRBV19; length: 14; size: .; D: TRBD2; CDR3: CASNRGLAAYEQYF; DNA: TGTGCCAGCAACCGGGGACTAGCGGCGTACGAGCAGTACTTC
J: TRBJ2-5; V: TRBV7-6; length: 14; size: many; D: TRBD1; CDR3: CASSPGQDGETQYF; DNA: TGTGCCAGCAGCCCTGGACAGGATGGAGAGACCCAGTACTTC
J: TRBJ2-5; V: TRBV3-1; length: 15; size: few; D: .; CDR3: CASSQDPGVQETQYF; DNA: TGTGCCAGCAGCCAAGATCCCGGGGTTCAGGAGACCCAGTACTTC
J: TRBJ2-1; V: TRBV7-9; length: 11; size: many; D: .; CDR3: CASSFGQGEFF; DNA: TGTGCCAGCAGCTTCGGCCAAGGAGAGTTCTTC
J: TRBJ2-7; V: TRBV6-2/TRBV6-3; length: 15; size: .; D: .; CDR3: CASSGPGLILFGQYF; DNA: TGTGCCAGCAGTGGGCCGGGACTCATACTTTTTGGGCAGTACTTC
J: TRBJ2-3; V: TRBV7-8; length: 18; size: many; D: TRBD2; CDR3: CASRDYLRGLAGPDTQYF; DNA: TGTGCCAGCAGGGATTACCTAAGGGGACTAGCGGGGCCGGATACGCAGTATTTT
J: TRBJ2-1; V: TRBV7-2; length: 16; size: few; D: TRBD2; CDR3: CASSSTGLAGYNEQFF; DNA: TGTGCCAGCAGCTCAACCGGACTAGCGGGGTACAATGAGCAGTTCTTC
J: TRBJ2-1; V: TRBV30; length: 13; size: .; D: TRBD2; CDR3: CAWSVAGVNEQFF; DNA: TGTGCCTGGAGTGTGGCGGGAGTCAATGAGCAGTTCTTC
J: TRBJ2-4; V: TRBV20-1; length: 15; size: few; D: .; CDR3: CSARAGQLAKNIQYF; DNA: TGCAGTGCTAGAGCAGGACAGCTAGCCAAAAACATTCAGTACTTC
J: TRBJ1-1; V: TRBV6-2/TRBV6-3; length: 14; size: many; D: .; CDR3: CASRPRGSGTEAFF; DNA: TGTGCCAGCAGGCCCCGCGGCTCGGGAACTGAAGCTTTCTTT
J: TRBJ1-3; V: TRBV30; length: 13; size: many; D: .; CDR3: CAWGRGFGNTIYF; DNA: TGTGCCTGGGGCCGGGGTTTTGGAAACACCATATATTTT
J: TRBJ1-4; V: TRBV12-3/TRBV12-4; length: 15; size: .; D: .; CDR3: CASSPGASRIEKLFF; DNA: TGTGCCAGCAGTCCTGGGGCTTCCCGAATTGAAAAACTGTTTTTT
J: TRBJ1-5; V: TRBV5-5; length: 20; size: many; D: .; CDR3: CASSLESPYPGLRGNQPQHF; DNA: TGTGCCAGCAGCTTGGAGTCGCCATATCCGGGGCTCAGGGGCAATCAGCCCCAGCATTTT
J: TRBJ1-2; V: TRBV12-3/TRBV12-4; length: 16; size: .; D: .; CDR3: CASSFVPPEENYGYTF; DNA: TGTGCCAGCAGTTTTGTCCCACCCGAAGAGAACTATGGCTACACCTTC
J: TRBJ2-3; V: TRBV4-3; length: 17; size: few; D: .; CDR3: CASSQGVVVLGTDTQYF; DNA: TGCGCCAGCAGCCAAGGAGTAGTTGTTCTTGGCACAGATACGCAGTATTTT